Each of the 6 T cell receptor beta chains below was sequenced from the same sample in a study of naive and memory T cell subsets. Their specific antigens are unknown. Broader study findings: Especially in CD8 cells, naive repertoires contained a few larger clonotypes, possibly CD45RA-re-expressing memory cells.

An equimolar mix of two oligonucleotides served as the beta constant-region primer for TRBC1 and TRBC2. Four rounds of PCR amplified the ligated cDNA using nested alpha and beta constant-region primers plus SP2. Each CDR3 protein gets one entry after TCRdb re-called the UMI-ligation and nested PCR reads with MiXCR. The repertoire includes 150,000 or so distinct CDR3 sequences, roughly 23% of them detected once, and about 0.11% sits in the top ten. The material sequenced was naive CD4+ T cells from blood. The source is a human donor in good health.

The gene calls are TRBV9 and TRBJ1-1; D is unresolved. The V end was cut by 4 bases, the J end by 1 base, with 8 bases between. This CDR3 has 13 amino acids. Per germline, CDR1 SGDLS and CDR2 YYNGEE. For the CDR3, the DNA is TGTGCCAGCAGCCCACAAGCGAACACTGAAGCTTTCTTT. Translated: CASSPQANTEAFF.

This clonotype was seen ten or more times. The V and J genes are TRBV29-1 and TRBJ2-7; possibly TRBD1 or TRBD2 for D (6 bases each). The V and J ends lost 4 bases and 2 bases respectively, with 12 bases between them. CDR1 and CDR2 from the germline V gene are SQVTM and ANQGSEA. The CDR3 length is 13 residues. This chain's CDR3 is CSVAVGGTYEQYF. CDR3 DNA: TGCAGCGTTGCTGTGGGGGGCACCTACGAGCAGTACTTC.

The chain recombines TRBV6-6 with TRBJ2-1; D remains ambiguous. CDR1 and CDR2 from the germline V gene are MNHNY and SVGAGI (reference sequence). V was pared by 2 bases and J by 10 bases, with 6 bases between. The CDR3 extends over 11 amino acids. CDR3: CASSYVTEQFF. In DNA form, the CDR3 reads TGTGCCAGCAGTTACGTGACAGAGCAGTTCTTC.

This clonotype has a handful of counts. The V and J genes are TRBV28 and TRBJ2-7; maybe TRBD2 (5 bases). The CDR3 has 14 amino acids. V shed 8 bases and J shed 5 bases, with 19 bases lying between them. Germline CDR1 is MDHEN and CDR2 is SYDVKM. As DNA, the CDR3 is TGTGCCAGCGGCGGACTCAACCTGAGGCACGAGCAGTACTTC. Translated, it gives CASGGLNLRHEQYF.

This clonotype turned up a few times. The DNA of the CDR3 is TGTGCCACCAGTGATTTGGGGGGGAATTACAATGAGCAGTTCTTC. It is translated as CATSDLGGNYNEQFF. V and J are TRBV24-1 and TRBJ2-1; maybe TRBD2 (6 bases). Germline V lookup: CDR1 KGHDR, CDR2 SFDVKD. V was shortened by 0 bases and J by 4 bases, with 9 bases between the two germline ends. The CDR3 is 15 residues long.

This clonotype was recorded at least ten times. The V gene is TRBV11-2, the J gene TRBJ2-1; 9 bases are shared with TRBD1. Trimming took 2 bases from V and 8 from J; bases not matched to a gene: 10. In germline, CDR1 is SGHAT, CDR2 FQNNGV. CDR3 length equals 16 residues. DNA of the CDR3: TGTGCCAGCAGCTTAACGGGACAGGGAATTAGTCATGAGCAGTTCTTC. It translates to CASSLTGQGISHEQFF.